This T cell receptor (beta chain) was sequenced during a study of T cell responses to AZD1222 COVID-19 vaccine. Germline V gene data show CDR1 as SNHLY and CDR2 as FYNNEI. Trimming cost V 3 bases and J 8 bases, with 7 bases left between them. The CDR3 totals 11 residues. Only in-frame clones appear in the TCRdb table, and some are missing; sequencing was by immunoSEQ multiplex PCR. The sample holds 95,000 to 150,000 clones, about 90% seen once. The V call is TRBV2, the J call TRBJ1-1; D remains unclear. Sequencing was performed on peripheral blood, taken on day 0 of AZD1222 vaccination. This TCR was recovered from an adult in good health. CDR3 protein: CASSDRTEAFF. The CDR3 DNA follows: TGTGCCAGCAGTGACAGGACCGAAGCTTTCTTT.